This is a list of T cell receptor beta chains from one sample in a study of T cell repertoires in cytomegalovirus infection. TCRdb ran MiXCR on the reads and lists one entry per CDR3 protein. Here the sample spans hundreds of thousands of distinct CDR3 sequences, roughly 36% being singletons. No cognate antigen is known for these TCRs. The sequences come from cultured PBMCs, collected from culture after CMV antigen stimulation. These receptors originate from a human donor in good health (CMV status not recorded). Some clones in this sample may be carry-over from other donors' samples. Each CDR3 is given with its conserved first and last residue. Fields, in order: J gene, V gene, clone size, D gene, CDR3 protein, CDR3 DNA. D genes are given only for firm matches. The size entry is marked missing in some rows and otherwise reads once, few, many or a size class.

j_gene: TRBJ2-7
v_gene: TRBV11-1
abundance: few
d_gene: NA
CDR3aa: CASSLLEGTYEQYF
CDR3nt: TGTGCCAGCAGCTTATTGGAGGGGACCTACGAGCAGTACTTC

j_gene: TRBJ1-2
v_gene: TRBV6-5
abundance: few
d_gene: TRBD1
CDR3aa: CASSYHQGVLDYGYTF
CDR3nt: TGTGCCAGCAGTTACCATCAGGGGGTTCTTGACTATGGCTACACCTTC

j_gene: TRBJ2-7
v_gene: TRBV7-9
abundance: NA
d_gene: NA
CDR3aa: CASSRGRAMTSEQYF
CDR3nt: TGTGCCAGCAGCCGGGGACGGGCGATGACTAGCGAGCAGTACTTC

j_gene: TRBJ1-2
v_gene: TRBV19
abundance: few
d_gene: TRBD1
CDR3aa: CASTPDRATLHYGYTF
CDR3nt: TGTGCCAGTACCCCGGACAGGGCTACCCTACACTATGGCTACACCTTC

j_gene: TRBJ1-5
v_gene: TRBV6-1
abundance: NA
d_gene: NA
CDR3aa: CASLPPTPGGHQPQHF
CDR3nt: TGTGCCAGTCTTCCCCCCACCCCCGGGGGGCATCAGCCCCAGCATTTT

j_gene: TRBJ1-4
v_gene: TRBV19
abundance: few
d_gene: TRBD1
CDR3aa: CASSDRGLWEANEKLFF
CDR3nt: TGTGCCAGTTCGGACAGGGGCCTCTGGGAGGCTAATGAAAAACTGTTTTTT

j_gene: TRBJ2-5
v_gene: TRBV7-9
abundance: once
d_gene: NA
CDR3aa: CASSLGVVLSQGQETQYF
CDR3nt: TGTGCCAGCAGCTTAGGCGTGGTGCTATCCCAGGGACAAGAGACCCAGTACTTC

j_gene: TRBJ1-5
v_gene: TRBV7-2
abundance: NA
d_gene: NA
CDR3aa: CASSVTGTVSNQPQHF
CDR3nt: TGTGCCAGCAGCGTAACAGGAACCGTTAGCAATCAGCCCCAGCATTTT

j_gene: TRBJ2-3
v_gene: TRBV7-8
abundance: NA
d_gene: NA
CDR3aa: CASSLWQGPDTQYF
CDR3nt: TGTGCCAGCAGCTTATGGCAGGGGCCAGATACGCAGTATTTT

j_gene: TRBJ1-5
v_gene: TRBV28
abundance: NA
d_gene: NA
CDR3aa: CASSSRGLGNQPQHF
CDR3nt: TGTGCCAGCAGTTCCCGGGGGTTGGGCAATCAGCCCCAGCATTTT

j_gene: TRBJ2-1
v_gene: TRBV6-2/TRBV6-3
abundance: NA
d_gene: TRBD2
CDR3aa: CASTSGAFQFF
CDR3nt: TGTGCCAGCACTAGCGGGGCTTTTCAGTTCTTC

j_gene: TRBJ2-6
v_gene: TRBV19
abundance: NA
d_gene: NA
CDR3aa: CASTSGSGANVLTF
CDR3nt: TGTGCCAGTACCTCCGGGTCTGGGGCCAACGTCCTGACTTTC

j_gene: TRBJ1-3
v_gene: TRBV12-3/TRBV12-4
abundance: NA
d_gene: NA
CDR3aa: CASTIPGVSGNTIYF
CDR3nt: TGTGCCAGCACCATCCCGGGGGTCTCTGGAAACACCATATATTTT

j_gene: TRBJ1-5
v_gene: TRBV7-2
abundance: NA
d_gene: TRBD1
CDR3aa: CASSLEGASYQPQHF
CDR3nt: TGTGCCAGCAGCTTAGAGGGGGCGTCCTATCAGCCCCAGCATTTT